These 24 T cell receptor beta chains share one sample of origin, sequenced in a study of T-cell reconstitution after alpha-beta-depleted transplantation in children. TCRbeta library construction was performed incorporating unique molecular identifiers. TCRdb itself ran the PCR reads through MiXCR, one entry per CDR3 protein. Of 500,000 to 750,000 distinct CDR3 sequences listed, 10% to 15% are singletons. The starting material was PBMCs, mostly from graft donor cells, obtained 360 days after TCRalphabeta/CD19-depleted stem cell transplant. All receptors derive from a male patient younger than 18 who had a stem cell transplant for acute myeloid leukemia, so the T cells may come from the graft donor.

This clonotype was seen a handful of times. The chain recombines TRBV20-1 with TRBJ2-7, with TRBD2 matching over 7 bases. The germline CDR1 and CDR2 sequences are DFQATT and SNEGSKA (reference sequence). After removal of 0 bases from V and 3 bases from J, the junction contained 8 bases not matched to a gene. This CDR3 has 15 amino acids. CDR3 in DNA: TGCAGTGCTAGAGATCGCTGGGAGGGCCTCTACGAGCAGTACTTC. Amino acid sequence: CSARDRWEGLYEQYF.

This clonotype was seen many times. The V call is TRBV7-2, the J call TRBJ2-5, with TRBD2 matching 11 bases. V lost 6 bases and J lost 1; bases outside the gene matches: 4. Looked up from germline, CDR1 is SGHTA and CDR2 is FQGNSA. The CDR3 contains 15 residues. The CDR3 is CASSSGLAAQETQYF. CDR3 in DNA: TGTGCCAGCAGTTCGGGACTAGCGGCCCAAGAGACCCAGTACTTC.

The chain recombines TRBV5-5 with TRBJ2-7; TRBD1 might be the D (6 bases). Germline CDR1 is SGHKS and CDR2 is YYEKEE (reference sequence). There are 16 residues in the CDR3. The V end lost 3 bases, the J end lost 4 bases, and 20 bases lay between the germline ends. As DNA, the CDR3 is TGTGCCAGCAGCTCTCTTACAGGGTACCAGGTGTACGAGCAGTACTTC. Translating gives CASSSLTGYQVYEQYF.

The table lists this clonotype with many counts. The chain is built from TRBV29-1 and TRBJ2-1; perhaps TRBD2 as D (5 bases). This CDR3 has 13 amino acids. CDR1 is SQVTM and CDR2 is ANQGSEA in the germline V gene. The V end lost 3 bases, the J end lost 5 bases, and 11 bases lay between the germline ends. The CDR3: CSVDGGFNNEQFF. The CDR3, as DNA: TGCAGCGTTGACGGAGGATTTAACAATGAGCAGTTCTTC.

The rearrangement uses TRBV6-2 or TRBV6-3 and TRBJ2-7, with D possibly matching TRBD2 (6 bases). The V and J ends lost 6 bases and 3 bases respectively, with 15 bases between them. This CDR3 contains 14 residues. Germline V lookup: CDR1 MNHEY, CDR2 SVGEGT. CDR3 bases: TGTGCCAGCAGCCTCGACGGGAGCATCTACGAGCAGTACTTC. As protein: CASSLDGSIYEQYF.

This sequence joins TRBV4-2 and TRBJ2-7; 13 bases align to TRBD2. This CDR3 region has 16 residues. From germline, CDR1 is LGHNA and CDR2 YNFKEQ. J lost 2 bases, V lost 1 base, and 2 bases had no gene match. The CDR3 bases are TGTGCCAGCAGCCAAGGGGGACTAGCGGGACCCTACGAGCAGTACTTC. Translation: CASSQGGLAGPYEQYF.

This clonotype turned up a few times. CDR3 in amino acids: CATSRVGETQYF. DNA of the CDR3: TGTGCCACCAGCAGAGTAGGGGAGACCCAGTACTTC. This sequence joins TRBV15 and TRBJ2-5; D gene ambiguous. Per germline, CDR1 LNHNV and CDR2 YYDKDF (reference sequence). The V and J ends lost 1 base and 5 bases respectively, with 5 bases between them. The CDR3 sequence is 12 residues long.

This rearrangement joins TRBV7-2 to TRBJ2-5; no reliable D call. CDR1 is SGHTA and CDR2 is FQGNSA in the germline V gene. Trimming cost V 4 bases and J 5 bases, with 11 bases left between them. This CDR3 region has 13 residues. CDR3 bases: TGTGCCAGCAGCTATGACCCGAGCGAGACCCAGTACTTC. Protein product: CASSYDPSETQYF. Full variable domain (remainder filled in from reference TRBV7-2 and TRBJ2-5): GAGVSQSPSNKVTEKGKDVELRCDPISGHTALYWYRQSLGQGLEFLIYFQGNSAPDKSGLPSDRFSAERTGGSVSTLTIQRTQQEDSAVYLCASSYDPSETQYFGPGTRLLVL.

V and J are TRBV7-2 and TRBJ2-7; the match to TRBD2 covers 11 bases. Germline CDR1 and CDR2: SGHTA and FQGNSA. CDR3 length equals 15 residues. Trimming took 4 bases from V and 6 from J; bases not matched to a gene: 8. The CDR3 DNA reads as TGTGCCAGCAGCTATTTAGCGGGAGGGCCGGGCGAGCAGTACTTC. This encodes CASSYLAGGPGEQYF.

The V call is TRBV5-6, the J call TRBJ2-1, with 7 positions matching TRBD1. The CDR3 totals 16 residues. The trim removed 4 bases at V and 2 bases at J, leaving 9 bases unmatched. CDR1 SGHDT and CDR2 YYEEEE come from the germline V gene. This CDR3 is CASSQDLQGAYNEQFF. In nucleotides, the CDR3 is TGTGCCAGCAGCCAGGACCTCCAGGGGGCCTACAATGAGCAGTTCTTC.

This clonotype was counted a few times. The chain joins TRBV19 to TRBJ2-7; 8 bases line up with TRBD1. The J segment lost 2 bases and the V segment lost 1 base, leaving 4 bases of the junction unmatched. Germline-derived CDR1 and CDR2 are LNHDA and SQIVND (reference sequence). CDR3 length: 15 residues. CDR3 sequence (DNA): TGTGCCAGTAGTATAGGACAGGGGTTTACCTACGAGCAGTACTTC. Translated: CASSIGQGFTYEQYF.

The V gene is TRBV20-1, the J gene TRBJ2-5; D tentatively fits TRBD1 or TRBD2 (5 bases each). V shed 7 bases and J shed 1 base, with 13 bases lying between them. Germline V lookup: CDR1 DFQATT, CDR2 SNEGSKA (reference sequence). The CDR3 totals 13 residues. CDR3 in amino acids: CSGEGSPQETQYF. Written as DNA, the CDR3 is TGCAGTGGTGAGGGGTCACCCCAAGAGACCCAGTACTTC.

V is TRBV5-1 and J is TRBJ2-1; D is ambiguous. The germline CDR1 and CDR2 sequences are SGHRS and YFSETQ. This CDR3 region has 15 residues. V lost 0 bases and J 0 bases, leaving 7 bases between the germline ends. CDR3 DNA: TGCGCCAGCAGCTTGGTCACATCCTCCTACAATGAGCAGTTCTTC. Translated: CASSLVTSSYNEQFF.

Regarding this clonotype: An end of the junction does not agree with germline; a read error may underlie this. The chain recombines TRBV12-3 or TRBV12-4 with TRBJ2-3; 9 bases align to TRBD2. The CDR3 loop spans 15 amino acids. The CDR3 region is CASSLEGLAGDTEYF. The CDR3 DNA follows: TGTGCCAGCAGTTTAGAGGGACTAGCCGGAGATACGGAGTATTTT.

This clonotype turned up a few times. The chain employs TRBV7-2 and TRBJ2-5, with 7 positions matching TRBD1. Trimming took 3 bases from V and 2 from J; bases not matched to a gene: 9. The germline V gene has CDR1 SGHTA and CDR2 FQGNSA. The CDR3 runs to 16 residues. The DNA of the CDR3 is TGTGCCAGCAGCTTGGCTTTGGGACAGACACAAGAGACCCAGTACTTC. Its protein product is CASSLALGQTQETQYF.

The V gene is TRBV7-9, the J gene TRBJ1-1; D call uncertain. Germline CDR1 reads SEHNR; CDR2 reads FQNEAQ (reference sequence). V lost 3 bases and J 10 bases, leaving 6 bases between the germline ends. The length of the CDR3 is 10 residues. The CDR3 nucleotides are TGTGCCAGCAGCTTGGATGCAGCTTTCTTT. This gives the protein CASSLDAAFF. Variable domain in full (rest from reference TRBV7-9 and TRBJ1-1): DTGVSQNPRHKITKRGQNVTFRCDPISEHNRLYWYRQTLGQGPEFLTYFQNEAQLEKSRLLSDRFSAERPKGSFSTLEIQRTEQGDSAMYLCASSLDAAFFGQGTRLTVV.

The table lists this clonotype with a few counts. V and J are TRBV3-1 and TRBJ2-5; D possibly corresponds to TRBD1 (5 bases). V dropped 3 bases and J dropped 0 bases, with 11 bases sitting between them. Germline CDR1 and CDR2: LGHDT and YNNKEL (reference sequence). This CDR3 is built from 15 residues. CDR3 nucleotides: TGTGCCAGCAGCCACCTAAGGGGATACCAAGAGACCCAGTACTTC. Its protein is CASSHLRGYQETQYF.

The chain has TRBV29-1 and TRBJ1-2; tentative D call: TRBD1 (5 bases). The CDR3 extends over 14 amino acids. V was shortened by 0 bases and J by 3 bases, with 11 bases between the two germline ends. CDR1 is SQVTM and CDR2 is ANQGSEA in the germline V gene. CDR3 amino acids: CSVEDPARDYGYTF. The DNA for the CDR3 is TGCAGCGTTGAAGATCCGGCCAGGGACTATGGCTACACCTTC.

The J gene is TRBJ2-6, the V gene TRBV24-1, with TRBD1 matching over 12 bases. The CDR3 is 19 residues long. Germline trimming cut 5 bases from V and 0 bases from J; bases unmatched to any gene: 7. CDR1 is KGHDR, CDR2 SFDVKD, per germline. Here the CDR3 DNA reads TGTGCCACCAGTGTCACGGGGACAGGGGGCTTCTCTGGGGCCAACGTCCTGACTTTC. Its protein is CATSVTGTGGFSGANVLTF.

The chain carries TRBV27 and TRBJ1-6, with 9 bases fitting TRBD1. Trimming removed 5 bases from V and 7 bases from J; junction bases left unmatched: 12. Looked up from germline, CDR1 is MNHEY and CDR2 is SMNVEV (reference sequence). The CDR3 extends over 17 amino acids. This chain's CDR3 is CASSPHPSTGGNSPLHF. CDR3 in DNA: TGTGCCAGCAGTCCTCATCCCTCGACAGGGGGGAATTCACCCCTCCACTTT.

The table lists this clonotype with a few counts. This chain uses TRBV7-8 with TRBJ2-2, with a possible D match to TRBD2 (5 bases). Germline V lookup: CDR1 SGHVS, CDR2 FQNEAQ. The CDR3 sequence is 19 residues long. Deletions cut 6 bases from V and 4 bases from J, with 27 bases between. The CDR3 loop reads CASSSIVVGVGRSTGELFF. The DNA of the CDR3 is TGTGCCAGCAGTTCAATCGTCGTGGGAGTAGGTCGTAGCACCGGGGAGCTGTTTTTT.

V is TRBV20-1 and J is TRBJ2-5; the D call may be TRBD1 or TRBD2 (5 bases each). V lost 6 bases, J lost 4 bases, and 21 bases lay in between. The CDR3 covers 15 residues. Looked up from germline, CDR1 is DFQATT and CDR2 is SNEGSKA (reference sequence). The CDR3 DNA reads TGCAGTGCGAGCCCCCTAGTGGGGGTCCCAGAGACCCAGTACTTC. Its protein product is CSASPLVGVPETQYF.

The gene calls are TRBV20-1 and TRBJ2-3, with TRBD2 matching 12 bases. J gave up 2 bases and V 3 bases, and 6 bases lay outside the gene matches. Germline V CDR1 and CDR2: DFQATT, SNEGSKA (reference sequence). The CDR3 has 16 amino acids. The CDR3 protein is CSASRGLAGLTDTQYF. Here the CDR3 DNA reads TGCAGTGCTAGCCGGGGACTAGCGGGTCTCACAGATACGCAGTATTTT.

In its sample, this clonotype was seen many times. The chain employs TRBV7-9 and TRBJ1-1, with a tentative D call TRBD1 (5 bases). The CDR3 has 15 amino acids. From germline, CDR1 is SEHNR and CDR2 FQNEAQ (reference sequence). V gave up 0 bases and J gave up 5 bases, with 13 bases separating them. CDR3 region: CASSLAGGSGTEAFF. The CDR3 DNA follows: TGTGCCAGCAGCTTAGCCGGGGGGTCCGGAACTGAAGCTTTCTTT.